The present entry profiles one TCR beta chain with its context. The sample originates from a study of blood T cell repertoires in COVID-19. Recruited during active infection, patients (from Seattle) were subsequently followed longitudinally. Repertoires were generated with immunoSEQ multiplex PCR, while TCRdb's copy carries only in-frame clones and drops some. This table has about 230,000 clones, 85% appearing once. Sequenced sample: peripheral blood. The receptor was derived from a man aged 50 to 60 with COVID-19, enrolled during active disease.

The CDR3 DNA sequence: TGTGCCAGCAGCCCTGTTAGGACGGACTATGAGCAGTTCTTC. Translated: CASSPVRTDYEQFF. The chain joins TRBV7-2 to TRBJ2-1, with D possibly being TRBD2 (5 bases). V was shortened by 5 bases and J by 8 bases, with 16 bases between the two germline ends. This CDR3 contains 14 residues. From germline, CDR1 is SGHTA and CDR2 FQGNSA.